This TCR beta chain was documented in a study of blood T cells in healthy people across ages. At the level of the study: There was about one barcoded beta molecule captured by template switching per two T cells. Notes on the study in general: Researchers said unsorted PBMCs prevented a conclusive naive versus antigen-experienced comparison. Donor CMV status, an unknown factor, possibly confounded changes in expanded clonotypes. Older age coincided with a roughly linear decline in TCR beta diversity per million T cells.

This CDR3 contains 13 residues. Germline CDR1 is LGHNA and CDR2 is YSLEER. V lost 3 bases, J lost 6 bases, and 3 bases stayed unmatched. Together with a sample-barcoded 5' primer, a J-beta primer mix was included in a second PCR lasting about 7 to 11 cycles. TCRdb re-called the 5' RACE reads through MiXCR, storing one row per CDR3 protein. This sample yields approximately 810,000 distinct CDR3 sequences, of which around 30% are seen a single time; around 16% belongs to the top ten. This clonotype was seen ten or more times. Its antigen is unknown. Specimen: blood. This receptor was taken from a woman of 80 years or more in good health. The V call is TRBV4-3, the J call TRBJ2-3; TRBD1 matches at 7 bases. The CDR3 nucleotides are TGCGCCAGCAGCCATACAGGGGTGGATACGCAGTATTTT. It specifies CASSHTGVDTQYF.